This record covers a single T cell receptor beta chain. The antigen is not known. V gave up 9 bases and J gave up 3 bases, with 9 bases separating them. The CDR3 is made up of 12 amino acids. Looked up from germline, CDR1 is SGDLS and CDR2 is YYNGEE. This record comes from a study of blood T cells in healthy people across ages. The study, taken as a whole, reports: Those diversity estimates obtained from one million T cells were thought to be underestimates.

Primers used in a second PCR of about 7 to 12 cycles were a sample-barcoded 5' primer and a J-beta primer mix. One entry per CDR3 protein, called by TCRdb with MiXCR from the 5' RACE reads. The sample consists of 1.5 million to 1.8 million distinct CDR3 sequences, 40% to 45% of them appearing once. The specimen sequenced was blood. The receptor was isolated from a woman under 30 in good health. The gene calls are TRBV9 and TRBJ2-2; D unresolved. The CDR3 spells CATMADTGELFF. In DNA, the CDR3 is TGTGCCACCATGGCGGACACCGGGGAGCTGTTTTTT.